This T cell receptor (beta chain) appears in the sequencing data of a study of cytomegalovirus exposure and HLA in healthy donors. Across the study: As an earlier analysis found, 150 million to 200 million T cells yielded fewer than 130 million unique TCR beta sequences. Regarding the study as a whole: Earlier analysis yielded a pattern in which most TCR beta V segments were productive about 87% or about 30% of the time.

A remark on this clone: The target antigen is unknown.

The study ran its PCR with 60 Vbeta and 13 Jbeta primers. Produced via immunoSEQ multiplex PCR; TCRdb's table is partial and in-frame only. The table includes approximately 140,000 clones, roughly four fifths detected once. From germline, CDR1 is MNHNY and CDR2 SVGAGI (reference sequence). After removal of 5 bases from V and 3 bases from J, the junction contained 2 bases not matched to a gene. This CDR3 is built from 13 residues. V is TRBV6-6 and J is TRBJ2-7; 9 bases align to TRBD1. Source material: PBMCs. This receptor was obtained from a woman aged 50 to 60 in good health and CMV-seronegative. CDR3 sequence reads: CASSQDRGYEQYF. The CDR3 DNA follows: TGTGCCAGCAGTCAGGACAGGGGCTACGAGCAGTACTTC.